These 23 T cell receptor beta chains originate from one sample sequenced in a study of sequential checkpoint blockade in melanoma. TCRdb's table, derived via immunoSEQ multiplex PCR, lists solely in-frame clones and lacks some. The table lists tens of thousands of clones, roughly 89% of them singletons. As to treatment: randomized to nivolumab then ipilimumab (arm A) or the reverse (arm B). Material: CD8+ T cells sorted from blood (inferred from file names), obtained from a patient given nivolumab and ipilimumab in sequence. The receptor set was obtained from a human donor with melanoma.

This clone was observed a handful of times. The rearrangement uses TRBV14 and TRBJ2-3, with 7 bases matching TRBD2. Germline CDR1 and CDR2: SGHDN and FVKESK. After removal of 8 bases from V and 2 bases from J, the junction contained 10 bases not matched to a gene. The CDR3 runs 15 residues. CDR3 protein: CASSWTSGITDTQYF. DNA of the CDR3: TGTGCCAGCTCCTGGACTAGTGGGATCACAGATACGCAGTATTTT.

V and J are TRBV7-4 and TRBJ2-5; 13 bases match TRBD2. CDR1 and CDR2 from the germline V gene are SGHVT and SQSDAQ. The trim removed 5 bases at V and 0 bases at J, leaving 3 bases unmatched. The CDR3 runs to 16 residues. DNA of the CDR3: TGTGCCAGCAGCGGGGGGACTAGCGGGGACCAAGAGACCCAGTACTTC. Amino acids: CASSGGTSGDQETQYF.

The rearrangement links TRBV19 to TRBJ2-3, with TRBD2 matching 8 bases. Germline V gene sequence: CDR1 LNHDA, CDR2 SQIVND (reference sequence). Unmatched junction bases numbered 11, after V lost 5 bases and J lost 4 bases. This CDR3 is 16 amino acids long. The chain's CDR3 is CASSPPGTRWADTQYF. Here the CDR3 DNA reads TGTGCCAGTAGTCCCCCGGGGACTAGGTGGGCAGATACGCAGTATTTT.

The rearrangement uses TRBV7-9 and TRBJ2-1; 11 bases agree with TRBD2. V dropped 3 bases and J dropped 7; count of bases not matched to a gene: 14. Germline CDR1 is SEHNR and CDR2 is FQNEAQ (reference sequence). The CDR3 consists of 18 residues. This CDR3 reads CASSFRGSGGAWGNEQFF. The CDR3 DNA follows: TGTGCCAGCAGCTTTCGGGGTAGCGGGGGGGCCTGGGGAAATGAGCAGTTCTTC.

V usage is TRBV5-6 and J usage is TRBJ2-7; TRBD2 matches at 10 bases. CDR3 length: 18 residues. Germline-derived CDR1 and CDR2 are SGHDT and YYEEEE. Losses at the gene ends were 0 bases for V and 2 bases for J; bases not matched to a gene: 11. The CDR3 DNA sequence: TGTGCCAGCAGCTTGGCGGGACCGGGGACTAGCGCGACCTACGAGCAGTACTTC. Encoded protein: CASSLAGPGTSATYEQYF. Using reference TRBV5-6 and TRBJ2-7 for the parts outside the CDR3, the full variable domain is DAGVTQSPTHLIKTRGQQVTLRCSPKSGHDTVSWYQQALGQGPQFIFQYYEEEERQRGNFPDRFSGHQFPNYSSELNVNALLLGDSALYLCASSLAGPGTSATYEQYFGPGTRLTVT.

Here the CDR3 DNA reads TGTGCCAGCAGTCCCCTAAGGGGTTACGAGCAGTACGTC. Amino acids: CASSPLRGYEQYV. This chain links TRBV28 with TRBJ2-7, with D maybe TRBD1 (5 bases). Between the trimmed V and J ends, which lost 5 bases and 4 bases, there was a span of 12 bases. This CDR3 comprises 13 residues. CDR1 is MDHEN and CDR2 is SYDVKM in the germline V gene.

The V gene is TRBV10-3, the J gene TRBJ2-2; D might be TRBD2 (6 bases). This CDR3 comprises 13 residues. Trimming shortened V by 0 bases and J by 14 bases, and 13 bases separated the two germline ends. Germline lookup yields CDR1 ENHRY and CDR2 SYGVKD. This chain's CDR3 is CAISESAPAGLFF. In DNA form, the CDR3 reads TGTGCCATCAGTGAGTCTGCACCCGCGGGACTGTTTTTT.

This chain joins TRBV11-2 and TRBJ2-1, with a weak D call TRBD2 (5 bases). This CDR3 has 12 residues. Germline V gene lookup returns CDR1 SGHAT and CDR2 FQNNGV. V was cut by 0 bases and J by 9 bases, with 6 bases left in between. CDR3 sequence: CASSLDGSEQFF. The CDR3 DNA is TGTGCCAGCAGCTTAGATGGGAGTGAGCAGTTCTTC.

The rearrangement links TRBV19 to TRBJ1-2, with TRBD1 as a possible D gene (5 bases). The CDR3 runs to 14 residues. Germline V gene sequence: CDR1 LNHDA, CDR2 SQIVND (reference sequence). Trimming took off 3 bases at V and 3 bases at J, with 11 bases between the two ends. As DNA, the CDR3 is TGTGCCAGTAGTATTAGCAGGGAAGACTATGGCTACACCTTC. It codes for CASSISREDYGYTF.

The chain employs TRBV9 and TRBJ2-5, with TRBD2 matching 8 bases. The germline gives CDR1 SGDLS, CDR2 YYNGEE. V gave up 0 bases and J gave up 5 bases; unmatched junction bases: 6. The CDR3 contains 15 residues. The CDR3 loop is CASSVDGRAGETQYF. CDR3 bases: TGTGCCAGCAGCGTAGACGGGAGGGCCGGGGAGACCCAGTACTTC.

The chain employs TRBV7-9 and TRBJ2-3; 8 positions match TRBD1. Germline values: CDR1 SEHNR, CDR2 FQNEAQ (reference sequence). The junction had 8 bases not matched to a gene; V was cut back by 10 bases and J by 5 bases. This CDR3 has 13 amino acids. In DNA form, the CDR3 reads TGTGCCACCACGGGACAGGTCGAAGATACGCAGTATTTT. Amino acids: CATTGQVEDTQYF.

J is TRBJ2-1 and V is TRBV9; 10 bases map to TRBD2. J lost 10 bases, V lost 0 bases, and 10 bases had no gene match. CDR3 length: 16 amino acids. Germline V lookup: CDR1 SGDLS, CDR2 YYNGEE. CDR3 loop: CASSVEASGGIGEQFF. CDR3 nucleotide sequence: TGTGCCAGCAGCGTAGAGGCTAGCGGGGGCATCGGGGAGCAGTTCTTC.

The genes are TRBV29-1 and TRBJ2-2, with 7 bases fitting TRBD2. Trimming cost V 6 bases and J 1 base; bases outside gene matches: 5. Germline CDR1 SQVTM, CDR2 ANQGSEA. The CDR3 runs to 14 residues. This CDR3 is CSVERGLNTGELFF. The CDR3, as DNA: TGCAGCGTCGAGCGGGGATTGAACACCGGGGAGCTGTTTTTT.

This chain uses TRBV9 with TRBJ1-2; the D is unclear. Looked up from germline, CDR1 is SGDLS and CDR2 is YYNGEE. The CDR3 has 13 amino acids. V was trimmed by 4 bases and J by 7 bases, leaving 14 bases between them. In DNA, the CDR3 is TGTGCCAGCAGCACCTCGAGGTCCGCTGGCTACACCTTC. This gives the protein CASSTSRSAGYTF.

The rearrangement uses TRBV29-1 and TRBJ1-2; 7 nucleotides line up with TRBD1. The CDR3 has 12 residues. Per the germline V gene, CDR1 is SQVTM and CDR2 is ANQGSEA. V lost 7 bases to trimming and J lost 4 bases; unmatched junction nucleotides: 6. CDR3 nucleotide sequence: TGCAGCGGATCGACAGGGTCCTATGGCTACACCTTC. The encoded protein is CSGSTGSYGYTF.

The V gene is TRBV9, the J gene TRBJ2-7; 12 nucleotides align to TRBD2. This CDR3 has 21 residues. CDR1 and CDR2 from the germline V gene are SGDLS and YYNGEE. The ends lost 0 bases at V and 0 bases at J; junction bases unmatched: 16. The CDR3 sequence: CASSVARVPSSGRGSSYEQYF. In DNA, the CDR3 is TGTGCCAGCAGCGTAGCAAGAGTTCCGTCTAGCGGGAGGGGGAGCTCCTACGAGCAGTACTTC.

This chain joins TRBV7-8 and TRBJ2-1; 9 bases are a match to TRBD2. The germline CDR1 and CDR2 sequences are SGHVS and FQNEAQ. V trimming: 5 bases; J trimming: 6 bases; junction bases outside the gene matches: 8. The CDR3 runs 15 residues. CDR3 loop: CASSRLAVTPNEQFF. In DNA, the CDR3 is TGTGCCAGCAGCCGACTAGCGGTTACCCCCAATGAGCAGTTCTTC.

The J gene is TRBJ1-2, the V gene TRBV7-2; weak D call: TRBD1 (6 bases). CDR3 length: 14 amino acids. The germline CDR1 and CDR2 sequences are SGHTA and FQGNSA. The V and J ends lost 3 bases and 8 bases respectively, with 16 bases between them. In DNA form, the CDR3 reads TGTGCCAGCAGCTTTCCCGGGACATCAGTAGGCTACACCTTC. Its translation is CASSFPGTSVGYTF.

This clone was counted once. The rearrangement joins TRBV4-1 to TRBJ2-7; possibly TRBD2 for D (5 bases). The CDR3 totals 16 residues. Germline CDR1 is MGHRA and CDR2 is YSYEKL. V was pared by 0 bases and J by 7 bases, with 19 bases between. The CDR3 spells CASSQDPLGRTEEQYF. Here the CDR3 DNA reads TGCGCCAGCAGCCAAGATCCGCTAGGGAGAACGGAAGAGCAGTACTTC.

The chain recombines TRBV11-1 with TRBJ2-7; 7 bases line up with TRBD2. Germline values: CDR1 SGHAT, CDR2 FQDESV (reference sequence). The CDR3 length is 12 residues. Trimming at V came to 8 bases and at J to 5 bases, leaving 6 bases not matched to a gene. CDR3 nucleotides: TGTGCCAGCGGGGGGGAAGCGAACGAGCAGTACTTC. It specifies CASGGEANEQYF.

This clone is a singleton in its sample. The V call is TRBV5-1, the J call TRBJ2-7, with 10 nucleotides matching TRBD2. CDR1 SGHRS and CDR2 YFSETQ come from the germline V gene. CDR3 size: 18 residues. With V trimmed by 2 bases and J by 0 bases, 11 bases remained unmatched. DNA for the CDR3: TGCGCCAGCAGCTTCATTTATAGCGGGAGGAATCCCTCCTACGAGCAGTACTTC. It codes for CASSFIYSGRNPSYEQYF.

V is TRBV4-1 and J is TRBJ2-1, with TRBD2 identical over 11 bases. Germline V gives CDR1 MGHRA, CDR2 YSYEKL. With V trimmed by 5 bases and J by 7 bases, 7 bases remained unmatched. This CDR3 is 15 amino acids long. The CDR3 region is CASSSTSGSRNEQFF. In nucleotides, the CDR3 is TGCGCCAGCAGCTCCACTAGCGGGAGTCGAAATGAGCAGTTCTTC.

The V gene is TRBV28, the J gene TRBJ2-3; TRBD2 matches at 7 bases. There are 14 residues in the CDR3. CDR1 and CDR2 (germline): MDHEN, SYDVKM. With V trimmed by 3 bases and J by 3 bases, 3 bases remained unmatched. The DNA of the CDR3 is TGTGCCAGCAGTTTGGGGAGGGGTACAGATACGCAGTATTTT. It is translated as CASSLGRGTDTQYF.